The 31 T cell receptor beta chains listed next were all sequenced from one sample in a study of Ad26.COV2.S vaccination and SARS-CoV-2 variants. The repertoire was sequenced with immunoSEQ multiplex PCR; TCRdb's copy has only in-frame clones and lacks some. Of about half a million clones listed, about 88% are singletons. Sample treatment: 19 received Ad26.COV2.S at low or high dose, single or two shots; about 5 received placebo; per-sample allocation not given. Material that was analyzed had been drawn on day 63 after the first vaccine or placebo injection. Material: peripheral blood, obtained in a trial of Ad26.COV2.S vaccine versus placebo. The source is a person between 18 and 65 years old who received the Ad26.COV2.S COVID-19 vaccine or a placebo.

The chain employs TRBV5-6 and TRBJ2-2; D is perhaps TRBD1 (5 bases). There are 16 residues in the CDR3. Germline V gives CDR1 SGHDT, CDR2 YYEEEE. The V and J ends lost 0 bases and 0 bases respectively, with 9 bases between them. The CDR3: CASSLVSTANTGELFF. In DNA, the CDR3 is TGTGCCAGCAGCTTGGTTTCGACAGCGAACACCGGGGAGCTGTTTTTT.

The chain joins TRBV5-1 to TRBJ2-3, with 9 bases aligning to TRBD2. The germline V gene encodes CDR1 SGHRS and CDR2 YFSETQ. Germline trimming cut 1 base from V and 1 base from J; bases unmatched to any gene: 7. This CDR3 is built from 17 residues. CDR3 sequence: CASSLLGSSGGTDTQYF. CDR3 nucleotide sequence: TGCGCCAGCAGCTTGTTAGGCTCTAGCGGGGGCACAGATACGCAGTATTTT.

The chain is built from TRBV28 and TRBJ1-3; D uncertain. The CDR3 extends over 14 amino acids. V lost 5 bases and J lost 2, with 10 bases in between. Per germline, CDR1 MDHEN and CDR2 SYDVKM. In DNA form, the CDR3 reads TGTGCCAGCAGTCCGCGGAGCCCTGGAAACACCATATATTTT. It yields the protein CASSPRSPGNTIYF.

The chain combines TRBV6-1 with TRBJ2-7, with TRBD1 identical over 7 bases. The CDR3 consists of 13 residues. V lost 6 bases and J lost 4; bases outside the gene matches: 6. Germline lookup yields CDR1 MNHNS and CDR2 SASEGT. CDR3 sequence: CASSPRQGYEQYF. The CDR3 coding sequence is TGTGCCAGCAGCCCTCGACAGGGTTACGAGCAGTACTTC.

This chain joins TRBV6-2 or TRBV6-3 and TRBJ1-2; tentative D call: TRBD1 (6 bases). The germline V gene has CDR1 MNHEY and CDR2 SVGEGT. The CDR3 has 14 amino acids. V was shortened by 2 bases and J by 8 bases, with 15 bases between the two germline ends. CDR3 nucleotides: TGTGCCAGCAGTTACCCCCCCAGGGGCCGGGGCTACACCTTC. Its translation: CASSYPPRGRGYTF.

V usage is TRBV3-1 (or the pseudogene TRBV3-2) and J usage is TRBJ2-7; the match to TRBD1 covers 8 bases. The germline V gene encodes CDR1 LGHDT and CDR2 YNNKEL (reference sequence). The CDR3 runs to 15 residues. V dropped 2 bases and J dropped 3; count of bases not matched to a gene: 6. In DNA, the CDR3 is TGTGCCAGCAGCCAACCTAAACAGGGGGTCTACGAGCAGTACTTC. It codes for CASSQPKQGVYEQYF.

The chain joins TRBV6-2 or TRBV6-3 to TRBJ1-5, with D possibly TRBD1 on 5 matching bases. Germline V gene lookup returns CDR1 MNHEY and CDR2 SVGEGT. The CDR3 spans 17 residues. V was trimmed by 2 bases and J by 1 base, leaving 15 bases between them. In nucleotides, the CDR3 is TGTGCCAGCAGTTACGTCCCCGGGACGGGCAGCAATCAGCCCCAGCATTTT. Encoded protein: CASSYVPGTGSNQPQHF.

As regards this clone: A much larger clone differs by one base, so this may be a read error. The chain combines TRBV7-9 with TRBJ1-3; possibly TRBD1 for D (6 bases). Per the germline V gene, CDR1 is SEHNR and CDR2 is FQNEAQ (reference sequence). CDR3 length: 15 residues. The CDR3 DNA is TGTGTCAGCAGCACCGGGACACTCTCTGGAAACACCATATATTTT. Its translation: CVSSTGTLSGNTIYF.

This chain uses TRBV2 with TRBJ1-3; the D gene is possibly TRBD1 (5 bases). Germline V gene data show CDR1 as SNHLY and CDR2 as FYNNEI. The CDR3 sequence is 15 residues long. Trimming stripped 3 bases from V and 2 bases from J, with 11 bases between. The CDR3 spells CASSDKGRPGNTIYF. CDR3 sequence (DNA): TGTGCCAGCAGTGATAAGGGGCGTCCTGGAAACACCATATATTTT.

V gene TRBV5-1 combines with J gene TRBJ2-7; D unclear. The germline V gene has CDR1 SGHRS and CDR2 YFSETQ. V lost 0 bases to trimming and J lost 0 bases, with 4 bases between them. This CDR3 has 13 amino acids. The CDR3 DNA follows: TGCGCCAGCAGCTTGGGTGTCTCCTACGAGCAGTACTTC. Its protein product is CASSLGVSYEQYF.

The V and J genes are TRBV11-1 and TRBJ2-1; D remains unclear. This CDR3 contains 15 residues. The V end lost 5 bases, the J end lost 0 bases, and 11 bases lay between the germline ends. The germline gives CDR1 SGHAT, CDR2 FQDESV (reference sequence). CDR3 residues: CASSAYKSSYNEQFF. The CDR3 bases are TGTGCCAGCAGCGCCTACAAGAGCTCCTACAATGAGCAGTTCTTC.

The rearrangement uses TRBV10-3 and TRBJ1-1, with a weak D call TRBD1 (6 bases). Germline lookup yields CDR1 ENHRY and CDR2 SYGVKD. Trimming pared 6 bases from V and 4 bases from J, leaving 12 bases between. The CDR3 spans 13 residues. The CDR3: CAIRGGGSTEAFF. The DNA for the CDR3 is TGTGCCATCAGGGGGGGCGGTAGCACTGAAGCTTTCTTT.

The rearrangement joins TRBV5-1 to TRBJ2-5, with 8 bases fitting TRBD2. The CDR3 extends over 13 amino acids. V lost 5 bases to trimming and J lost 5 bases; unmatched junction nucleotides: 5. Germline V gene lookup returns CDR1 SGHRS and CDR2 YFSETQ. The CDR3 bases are TGCGCCAGCAGACCGGGGGGGTCGGAGACCCAGTACTTC. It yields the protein CASRPGGSETQYF.

The CDR3 loop reads CASSLGTAREKLFF. CDR3 nucleotides: TGTGCCAGCAGCTTGGGGACAGCAAGAGAAAAACTGTTTTTT. V usage is TRBV7-2 and J usage is TRBJ1-4; 7 nucleotides align to TRBD1. The germline gives CDR1 SGHTA, CDR2 FQGNSA. Germline trimming cut 3 bases from V and 8 bases from J; bases unmatched to any gene: 6. The CDR3 is 14 amino acids.

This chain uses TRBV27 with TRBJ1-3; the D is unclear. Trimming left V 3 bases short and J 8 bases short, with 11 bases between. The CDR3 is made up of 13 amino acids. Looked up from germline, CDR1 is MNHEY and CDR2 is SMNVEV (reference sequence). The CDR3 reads CASSFTRHDTIYF. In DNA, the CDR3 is TGTGCCAGCAGTTTCACCCGACATGACACCATATATTTT.

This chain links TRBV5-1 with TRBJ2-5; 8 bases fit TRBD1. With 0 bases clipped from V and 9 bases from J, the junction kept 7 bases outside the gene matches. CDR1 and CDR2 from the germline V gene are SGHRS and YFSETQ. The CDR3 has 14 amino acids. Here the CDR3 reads CASSLEDRVGAQYF. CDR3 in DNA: TGCGCCAGCAGCTTGGAGGACAGGGTAGGGGCCCAGTACTTC.

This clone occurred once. For the CDR3, the DNA is TGTGCCAGCAGTCCGGGACAGCTACCTAGCTACACCTTC. This codes for CASSPGQLPSYTF. This sequence joins TRBV27 and TRBJ1-2; 7 nucleotides agree with TRBD1. The junction had 9 bases not matched to a gene; V was cut back by 5 bases and J by 9 bases. The CDR3 loop spans 13 amino acids. CDR1 is MNHEY, CDR2 SMNVEV, per germline (reference sequence).

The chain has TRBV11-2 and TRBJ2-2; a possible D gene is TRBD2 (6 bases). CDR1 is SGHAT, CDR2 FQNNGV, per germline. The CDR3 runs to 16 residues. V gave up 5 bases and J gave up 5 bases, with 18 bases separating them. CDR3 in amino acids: CASSESGRGKTGELFF. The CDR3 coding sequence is TGTGCCAGCAGCGAATCGGGGCGGGGAAAGACCGGGGAGCTGTTTTTT.

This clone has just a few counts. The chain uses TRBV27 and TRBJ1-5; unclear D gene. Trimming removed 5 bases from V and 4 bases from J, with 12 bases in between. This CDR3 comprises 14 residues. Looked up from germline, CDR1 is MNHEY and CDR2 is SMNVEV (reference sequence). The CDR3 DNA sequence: TGTGCCAGCAGTGTACGTGGGCCGAATCAGCCCCAGCATTTT. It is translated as CASSVRGPNQPQHF.

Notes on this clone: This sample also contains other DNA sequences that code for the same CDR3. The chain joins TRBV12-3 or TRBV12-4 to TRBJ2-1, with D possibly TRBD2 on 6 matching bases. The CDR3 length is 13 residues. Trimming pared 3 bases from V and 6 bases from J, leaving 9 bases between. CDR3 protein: CASSFSSGNEQFF. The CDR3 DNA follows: TGTGCCAGCAGTTTTAGTAGCGGCAATGAGCAGTTCTTC.

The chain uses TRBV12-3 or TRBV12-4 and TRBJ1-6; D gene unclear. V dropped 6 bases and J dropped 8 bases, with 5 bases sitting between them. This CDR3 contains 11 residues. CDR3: CASSLDSPLHF. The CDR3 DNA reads TGTGCCAGCAGCCTTGATTCACCCCTCCACTTT.

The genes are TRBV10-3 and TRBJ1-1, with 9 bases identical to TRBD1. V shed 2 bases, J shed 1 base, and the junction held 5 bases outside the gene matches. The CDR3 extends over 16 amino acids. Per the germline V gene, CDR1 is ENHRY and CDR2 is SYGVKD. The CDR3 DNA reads TGTGCCATCAGTGAGAGGACAGGGGTTGGGAACACTGAAGCTTTCTTT. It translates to CAISERTGVGNTEAFF.

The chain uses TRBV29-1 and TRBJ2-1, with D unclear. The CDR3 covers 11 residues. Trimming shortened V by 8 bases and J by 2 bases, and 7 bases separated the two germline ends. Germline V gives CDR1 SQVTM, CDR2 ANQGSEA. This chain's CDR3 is CSFRAYNEQFF. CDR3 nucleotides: TGCAGCTTCCGGGCCTACAATGAGCAGTTCTTC.

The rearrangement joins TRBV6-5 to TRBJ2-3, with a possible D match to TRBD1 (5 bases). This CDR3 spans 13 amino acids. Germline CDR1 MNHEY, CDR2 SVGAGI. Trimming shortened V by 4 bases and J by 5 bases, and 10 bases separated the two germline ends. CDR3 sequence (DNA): TGTGCCAGCAGTTCCGGACAACAAGATACGCAGTATTTT. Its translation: CASSSGQQDTQYF.

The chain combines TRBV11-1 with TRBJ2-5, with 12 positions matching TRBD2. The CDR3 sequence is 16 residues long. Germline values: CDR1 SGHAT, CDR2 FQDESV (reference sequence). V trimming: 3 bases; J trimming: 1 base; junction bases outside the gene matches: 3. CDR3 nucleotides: TGTGCCAGCAGCTTGAGACTAGCGGGGGCCCAAGAGACCCAGTACTTC. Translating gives CASSLRLAGAQETQYF.

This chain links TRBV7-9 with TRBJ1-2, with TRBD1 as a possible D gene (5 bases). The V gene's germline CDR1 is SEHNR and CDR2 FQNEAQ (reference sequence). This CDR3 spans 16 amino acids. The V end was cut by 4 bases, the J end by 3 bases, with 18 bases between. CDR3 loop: CASSSTGTGRHYGYTF. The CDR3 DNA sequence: TGTGCCAGCAGCTCAACCGGGACGGGGCGGCACTATGGCTACACCTTC.

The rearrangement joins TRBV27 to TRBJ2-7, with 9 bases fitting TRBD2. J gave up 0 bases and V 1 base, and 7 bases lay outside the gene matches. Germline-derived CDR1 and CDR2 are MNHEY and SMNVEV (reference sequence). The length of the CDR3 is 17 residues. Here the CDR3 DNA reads TGTGCCAGCAGTTTATACCCCGGACTAGCGAGCTCCTACGAGCAGTACTTC. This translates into CASSLYPGLASSYEQYF.

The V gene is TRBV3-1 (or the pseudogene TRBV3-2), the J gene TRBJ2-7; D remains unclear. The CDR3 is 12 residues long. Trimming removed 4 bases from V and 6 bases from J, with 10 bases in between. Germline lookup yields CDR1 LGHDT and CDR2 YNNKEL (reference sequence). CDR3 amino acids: CASSLSPGEQYF. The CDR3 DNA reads TGTGCCAGCAGCCTCTCGCCGGGCGAGCAGTACTTC.

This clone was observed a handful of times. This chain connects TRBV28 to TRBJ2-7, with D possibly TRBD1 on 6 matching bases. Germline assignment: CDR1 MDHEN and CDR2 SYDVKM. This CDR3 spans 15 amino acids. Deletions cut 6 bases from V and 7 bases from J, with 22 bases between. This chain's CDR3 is CASSTPDSRRIEQYF. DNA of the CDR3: TGTGCCAGCAGCACCCCGGACAGCCGACGAATTGAGCAGTACTTC.

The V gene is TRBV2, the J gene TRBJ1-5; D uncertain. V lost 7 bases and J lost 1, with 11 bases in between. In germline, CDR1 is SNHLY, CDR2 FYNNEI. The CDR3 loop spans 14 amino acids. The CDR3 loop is CASTWQESNQPQHF. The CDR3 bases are TGTGCCAGCACGTGGCAGGAAAGCAATCAGCCCCAGCATTTT.

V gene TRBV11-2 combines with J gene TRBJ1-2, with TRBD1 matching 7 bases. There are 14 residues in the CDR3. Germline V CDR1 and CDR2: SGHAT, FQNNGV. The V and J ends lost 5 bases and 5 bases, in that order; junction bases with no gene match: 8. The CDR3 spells CASSTGTALYGYTF. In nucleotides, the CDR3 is TGTGCCAGCAGCACCGGGACAGCGTTATATGGCTACACCTTC.